The 15 T cell receptor beta chains reported below all come from one sample, sequenced in a study of tissue T cells after allogeneic stem cell transplantation. TCRdb's copy holds only in-frame clones and misses some; the assay was immunoSEQ multiplex PCR. The sample contains some 7,000 clones, roughly 79% of which appear only once. Sample: skin, taken at autopsy. These receptors all come from a male patient at least 60 years old with steroid-refractory graft-versus-host disease after an allogeneic stem cell transplant. The graft donor may be the source of some T cells.

The gene calls are TRBV6-5 and TRBJ2-1, with D uncertain. The CDR3 has 14 residues. The V end lost 0 bases, the J end lost 0 bases, and 3 bases lay between the germline ends. Germline V gives CDR1 MNHEY, CDR2 SVGAGI. CDR3 nucleotide sequence: TGTGCCAGCAGTTACTCAAGCTCCTACAATGAGCAGTTCTTC. Translating it yields CASSYSSSYNEQFF.

V and J are TRBV4-1 and TRBJ2-3, with 9 positions matching TRBD2. The V gene end was trimmed by 3 bases and the J gene end by 8 bases; junction bases not matched to a gene: 9. Germline CDR1 MGHRA, CDR2 YSYEKL. The CDR3 spans 15 residues. CDR3 sequence (DNA): TGCGCCAGCAGCCAGGTTAGCGGGGGCCATGGTACGCAGTATTTT. Translating it yields CASSQVSGGHGTQYF.

V and J are TRBV5-5 and TRBJ2-5; unclear D gene. Germline V gene lookup returns CDR1 SGHKS and CDR2 YYEKEE (reference sequence). The CDR3 totals 12 residues. Deletions cut 2 bases from V and 5 bases from J, with 7 bases between. This CDR3 is CASSLPLETQYF. The CDR3 nucleotides are TGTGCCAGCAGCTTACCATTGGAGACCCAGTACTTC.

This chain links TRBV28 with TRBJ2-1, with TRBD1 matching 8 bases. The germline V gene has CDR1 MDHEN and CDR2 SYDVKM. The ends lost 1 base at V and 5 bases at J; junction bases unmatched: 7. This CDR3 spans 16 amino acids. The CDR3 nucleotides are TGTGCCAGCAGTTTATTTTCAGGGGGCCCTGACAATGAGCAGTTCTTC. It yields the protein CASSLFSGGPDNEQFF. The entire variable domain, with the rest obtained from reference TRBV28 and TRBJ2-1, is as follows: DVKVTQSSRYLVKRTGEKVFLECVQDMDHENMFWYRQDPGLGLRLIYFSYDVKMKEKGDIPEGYSVSREKKERFSLILESASTNQTSMYLCASSLFSGGPDNEQFFGPGTRLTVL.

V usage is TRBV6-2 or TRBV6-3 and J usage is TRBJ1-4; D not certain. With 2 bases removed from V and 7 bases from J, the gap between germline ends came to 14 bases. This CDR3 is 15 amino acids long. Germline V gene sequence: CDR1 MNHEY, CDR2 SVGEGT. CDR3 sequence (DNA): TGTGCCAGCAGTTACGTCGCAGGAGGGAGTGAAAAACTGTTTTTT. Translation: CASSYVAGGSEKLFF.

Only one count was recorded for this clone. The chain combines TRBV9 with TRBJ1-5, with D maybe TRBD1 (5 bases). Trimming cost V 0 bases and J 3 bases, with 10 bases left between them. The length of the CDR3 is 15 residues. Germline values: CDR1 SGDLS, CDR2 YYNGEE. The CDR3 bases are TGTGCCAGCAGCGTAGCAGGGCTCCCCAATCAGCCCCAGCATTTT. Protein product: CASSVAGLPNQPQHF.

V gene TRBV4-1 combines with J gene TRBJ2-1; TRBD2 might be the D (7 bases). Germline-derived CDR1 and CDR2 are MGHRA and YSYEKL. CDR3 length: 15 residues. Deletions cut 0 bases from V and 6 bases from J, with 12 bases between. The CDR3 loop is CASSQDWGGLNEQFF. For the CDR3, the DNA is TGCGCCAGCAGCCAAGATTGGGGGGGCCTCAATGAGCAGTTCTTC.

This sequence joins TRBV28 and TRBJ1-1; 10 bases map to TRBD1. The germline V gene has CDR1 MDHEN and CDR2 SYDVKM. CDR3 length: 16 residues. J gave up 10 bases and V 2 bases, and 13 bases lay outside the gene matches. CDR3 amino acids: CASSLRGRTGGWGAFF. CDR3 bases: TGTGCCAGCAGTTTACGGGGAAGGACAGGGGGTTGGGGAGCTTTCTTT.

The chain uses TRBV30 and TRBJ2-1; 7 bases match TRBD2. Germline-derived CDR1 and CDR2 are GTSNPN and SVGIG (reference sequence). The CDR3 loop spans 12 amino acids. J gave up 2 bases and V 6 bases, and 1 base lay outside the gene matches. CDR3 nucleotide sequence: TGTGCCTGCGGGGGGACCTACAATGAGCAGTTCTTC. Its protein product is CACGGTYNEQFF.

The CDR3 loop reads CASSQELGQKNYGYTF. The CDR3 coding sequence is TGCGCCAGCAGCCAAGAATTGGGACAGAAAAACTATGGCTACACCTTC. The gene calls are TRBV4-3 and TRBJ1-2; TRBD1 aligns across 7 bases. Trimming at V came to 0 bases and at J to 2 bases, leaving 6 bases not matched to a gene. CDR1 and CDR2 (germline): LGHNA, YSLEER. The CDR3 is 16 amino acids.

By share, this clone ranks as medium-sized. V usage is TRBV5-4 and J usage is TRBJ2-3, with no clear D. The V gene's germline CDR1 is SGHNT and CDR2 YYREEE (reference sequence). The CDR3 runs to 14 residues. Deletions cut 4 bases from V and 4 bases from J, with 13 bases between. CDR3 loop: CASSPEQVPDTQYF. CDR3 bases: TGTGCCAGCAGCCCCGAACAAGTACCAGATACGCAGTATTTT.

The CDR3 region is CASSSEGQATYEQYF. The DNA for the CDR3 is TGTGCCAGCAGCTCCGAAGGGCAGGCGACCTACGAGCAGTACTTC. The J gene is TRBJ2-7, the V gene TRBV5-6, with no clear D. Germline loops: CDR1 SGHDT, CDR2 YYEEEE. The CDR3 covers 15 residues. Trimming took off 3 bases at V and 2 bases at J, with 15 bases between the two ends. Variable domain in full (rest from reference TRBV5-6 and TRBJ2-7): DAGVTQSPTHLIKTRGQQVTLRCSPKSGHDTVSWYQQALGQGPQFIFQYYEEEERQRGNFPDRFSGHQFPNYSSELNVNALLLGDSALYLCASSSEGQATYEQYFGPGTRLTVT.

The V call is TRBV6-5, the J call TRBJ2-7, with TRBD2 identical over 11 bases. The CDR3 is 14 residues long. CDR1 is MNHEY and CDR2 is SVGAGI in the germline V gene. The ends lost 5 bases at V and 5 bases at J; junction bases unmatched: 5. The CDR3 coding sequence is TGTGCCAGCAGTCTGGGGACTAGCGGCCACGAGCAGTACTTC. Its protein product is CASSLGTSGHEQYF.

The J gene is TRBJ2-7, the V gene TRBV21-1. TRBV21-1 is a pseudogene. CDR3 length: 11 amino acids. The CDR3 region has the DNA TGTGCCAGCAGGGTTGGTGGCGAGCAGTACTTC. Translating gives CASRVGGEQYF.

The chain is built from TRBV3-1 (or the pseudogene TRBV3-2) and TRBJ2-5, with a weak D call TRBD1 (6 bases). The CDR3 is 13 amino acids. Trimming shortened V by 6 bases and J by 2 bases, and 10 bases separated the two germline ends. Germline V gives CDR1 LGHDT, CDR2 YNNKEL (reference sequence). CDR3 amino acids: CASSEDSQETQYF. CDR3 in DNA: TGTGCCAGCAGTGAGGACAGTCAAGAGACCCAGTACTTC.